These T cell receptor beta chains were read from a single sample in a study of a mutant IDH1 vaccine in newly diagnosed glioma. Method: immunoSEQ multiplex PCR; TCRdb's copy keeps in-frame clones and lacks some. In the table there are around 25,000 clones, about 80% of which are singletons. Their specific antigens are unknown. The starting material was PBMCs, obtained from a glioma patient whose treatment included an IDH1 peptide vaccine. The receptors derive from a woman younger than 35 with glioma. Each CDR3 is given with its conserved first and last residue.

v_call cdr3_aa
TRBV7-2 CASSLVAGGNQPQHF
TRBV14 CASSQDRSKGYYEQYF
TRBV5-1 CASSSAGAAHNEQFF
TRBV4-1 CASSQDSFGVYTF
TRBV5-6 CASSLAASFYEQYF
TRBV5-1 CASFEQGGLGGYTF
TRBV5-6 CASSFSSTYRKGQYF
TRBV2 CASRGTANTEAFF
TRBV30 CAWSRDSNQPQHF
TRBV9 CASSVGGGGTGNTIYF
TRBV5-8 CASSPRVWNTEAFF
TRBV7-9 CASSTGTSPNNEQFF
TRBV7-2 CASSFIQGEQPQHF
TRBV25-1 CASSEYIGVNYGYTF
TRBV19 CASMVTGTGHQPQHF
TRBV7-2 CASRQGGAYEQYF
TRBV4-1 CASSQDHPGPYEQYF
TRBV5-4 CASNLLGDRGYQPQHF
TRBV6-1 CASSEEAQRQYF
TRBV7-9 CASSSTGHPTGELFF
TRBV7-8 CASSFQAGGIMGNEQFF
TRBV5-1 CASSTGGTGRSDEQFF
TRBV6-1 CASSEESGQPQHF
TRBV5-1 CASSLVASANTGELFF
TRBV5-1 CASSLVINYGYTF
TRBV28 CASHTGVVQPQHF
TRBV25-1 CASSAPTGGAGYGYTF
TRBV21-1 CASSNHDYGRETQYF
TRBV29-1 CSVAGLSGNTIYF
TRBV14 CASSAYDIRLHYEQYF
TRBV19 CATPSRDRSVHGYTF
TRBV6-1 CASSGNVGAGTEAFF
TRBV13 CASSSGHSSEQYF
TRBV28 CASNLFGTANYGYTF
TRBV29-1 CSVGETGMGTEAFF
TRBV6-5 CASSRAQQGGETQYF
TRBV29-1 CSVGERLAWGSDTQYF
TRBV9 CASSVNREDYEQYF
TRBV7-7 CASSFGENSPLHF
TRBV19 CASSIVALNGGYTF
TRBV19 CASSIVGSGAQETQYF
TRBV4-3 CASSQEPGTLGDTQYF
TRBV7-2 CASSLSGTSTGGYTF
TRBV25-1 CASSDRSPDNPLSGELFF
TRBV29-1 CSVDGFRGSTDTQYF
TRBV7-8 CASTPVTGGRAGYTF
TRBV29-1 CSVPGTGVYGYTF
TRBV4-1 CASSQARGYGTYEQYF
TRBV30 CAWTASSQGSNEQYF
TRBV18 CASSPLPPSTGELFF
TRBV7-7 CASSLTVNTGELFF
TRBV27 CASSPSRRDEDTEAFF
TRBV2 CASSPGLLTDTQYF
TRBV7-9 CASSLGTGVLAEAFF
TRBV6-5 CASSYAGRAYEQYF